One T cell receptor beta chain is described in this entry. The target antigen is unknown. Sequencing was performed with immunoSEQ multiplex PCR; in TCRdb, only in-frame clones are kept and a portion is missing. This table holds around 26,000 clones, about 86% found once. The CDR3 spans 17 residues. The V gene's germline CDR1 is SGHNT and CDR2 YENEEA. V shed 1 base and J shed 4 bases, with 17 bases lying between them. The timepoints at which blood was sampled were baseline, cycle 4 day 1, and cycle 7 day 1. The record originates from a study of OX40 agonist ivuxolimab in advanced cancers. As for the study in general: The drug used for patients, ivuxolimab, was an agonistic anti-OX40 (CD134) antibody.

Study results and caveats: CD4+ and CD8+ blood T cells expanded clonally by week 6 at 0.1 to 3.0 mg/kg. CD8+ T cells (on average) carried more expanded clones than CD4+ T cells.

The sequencing used CD4+ or CD8+ T cells sorted from blood, collected in a trial of the OX40 agonist ivuxolimab. This chain uses TRBV11-3 with TRBJ2-1, with D maybe TRBD2 (5 bases). The receptor was isolated from an adult with an advanced solid tumor such as melanoma, head and neck, liver or kidney cancer. In DNA form, the CDR3 reads TGTGCCAGCAGCTTAGTCGGCTCGGGAAGTACTTACAATGAGCAGTTCTTC. This sequence encodes CASSLVGSGSTYNEQFF.